The clone carrying this T cell receptor (beta chain) is categorized as medium-sized. These data come from a study of early T cells in non-severe SARS-CoV-2 infection. CDR1 MNHEY and CDR2 SMNVEV come from the germline V gene (reference sequence). This CDR3 comprises 14 residues. With 5 bases clipped from V and 5 bases from J, the junction kept 5 bases outside the gene matches. Unique molecular identifiers were affixed to single, distinct cDNA molecules. One entry per CDR3 protein results from TCRdb running MiXCR on the 5' RACE reads. The table lists under 70,000 distinct CDR3 sequences, roughly 5.9% of them singletons, with roughly 6.4% in the top ten.

The gene calls are TRBV27 and TRBJ2-5; 10 nucleotides match TRBD2. This TCR was recovered from an adult who was a healthcare worker with PCR-confirmed SARS-CoV-2 infection or an uninfected control (not recorded which). Sequencing was performed on whole blood. CDR3 in amino acids: CASSPRTSGETQYF. The CDR3 bases are TGTGCCAGCAGTCCCAGGACTAGCGGTGAGACCCAGTACTTC.